Each of the 22 T cell receptor beta chains below was sequenced from the same sample in a study of molecular identifiers for immune sequencing clone quantification. TCRdb re-called the PCR reads through MiXCR, storing one row per CDR3 protein. The sample yields some 650,000 distinct CDR3 sequences, 15% to 20% seen once. Sequencing was carried out using naive CD8+ T cells from blood, with Jurkat cell RNA spiked in. Subset: FACS-sorted CD8+CD4-CCR7+CD45RA+ naive T cells. Receptors originate from a human donor in good health. Some libraries in this study had Jurkat cell RNA spiked in.

This clonotype was recorded at least ten times. The V and J genes are TRBV7-9 and TRBJ2-7; 7 bases agree with TRBD2. Per the germline V gene, CDR1 is SEHNR and CDR2 is FQNEAQ (reference sequence). With V trimmed by 5 bases and J by 5 bases, 12 bases remained unmatched. The CDR3 is made up of 15 amino acids. CDR3 coding DNA: TGTGCCAGCAGCATCCCAGGAGCGGGAATCAACGAGCAGTACTTC. It yields the protein CASSIPGAGINEQYF.

This chain joins TRBV7-9 and TRBJ2-1; D assignment may be TRBD1 or TRBD2 (5 bases each). V lost 2 bases and J lost 11, with 16 bases in between. CDR1 is SEHNR and CDR2 is FQNEAQ in the germline V gene (reference sequence). The CDR3 sequence is 14 residues long. CDR3 DNA: TGTGCCAGCAGCTTACCCGGGGCCACAAGTCAGCAGTTCTTC. It specifies CASSLPGATSQQFF.

This sequence joins TRBV20-1 and TRBJ2-7, with D unresolved. The CDR3 is made up of 11 amino acids. In germline, CDR1 is DFQATT, CDR2 SNEGSKA (reference sequence). With 5 bases removed from V and 6 bases from J, the gap between germline ends came to 11 bases. The DNA for the CDR3 is TGCAGTGCTTCCCGGGTGGGCGAGCAGTACTTC. It encodes CSASRVGEQYF.

In its sample, this clonotype was seen many times. The rearrangement links TRBV7-9 to TRBJ2-3; the match to TRBD2 covers 10 bases. The CDR3 consists of 18 residues. Trimming removed 1 base from V and 6 bases from J; junction bases left unmatched: 13. Germline CDR1 and CDR2: SEHNR and FQNEAQ (reference sequence). This chain's CDR3 is CASSLGGGAGGPLDTQYF. For the CDR3, the DNA is TGTGCCAGCAGCTTAGGAGGGGGAGCGGGAGGGCCGTTGGATACGCAGTATTTT.

Comment on this clonotype: A read error may be the cause here, since a much bigger clone is one base away. The chain links TRBV14 to TRBJ2-3; tentatively, D is TRBD2 (6 bases). V lost 2 bases, J lost 2 bases, and 11 bases lay in between. The CDR3 spans 15 residues. Per germline, CDR1 SGHDN and CDR2 FVKESK. In DNA, the CDR3 is TGTGCCAGCAGCCAATCGGGGGTAACCACAGATACGCAGTATTTT. It is translated as CASSQSGVTTDTQYF.

This clonotype was counted ten times or more. The rearrangement links TRBV6-5 to TRBJ1-1; unclear D gene. Trimming removed 0 bases at V and 3 bases at J, with 11 bases between. Per the germline V gene, CDR1 is MNHEY and CDR2 is SVGAGI. This CDR3 comprises 15 residues. This CDR3 reads CASSYSGGLDTEAFF. The CDR3 DNA follows: TGTGCCAGCAGTTACTCGGGCGGGCTAGACACTGAAGCTTTCTTT.

In regard to this clonotype: A read error may explain this, as a much larger clone is one base away. J is TRBJ2-7 and V is TRBV19; D not certain. Germline loops: CDR1 LNHDA, CDR2 SQIVND (reference sequence). The CDR3 is 14 amino acids. The CDR3: CASSTQHSSHEQYF. CDR3 nucleotide sequence: TGTGCCAGTAGTACCCAGCACAGCTCCCACGAGCAGTACTTC.

This clonotype was detected only once. A much larger clone lies a single base off, so this may be a read error. This chain connects TRBV11-2 to TRBJ1-4; D remains unclear. The CDR3 runs 13 residues. V lost 4 bases to trimming and J lost 9 bases, with 12 bases between them. The V gene's germline CDR1 is SGHAT and CDR2 FQNNGV. CDR3 coding DNA: TGTGCCAGCAGCTCCGACTTAAGCAAAAAACTGTTTTTT. Its translation is CASSSDLSKKLFF.

Concerning this clonotype itself: It may be a read error: a sequence one base away is much more abundant. For the CDR3, the DNA is TGTGCCAGCGCTTGGCGGGCAGGCACTGAAGCTCTCTTT. It translates to CASAWRAGTEALF. This chain connects TRBV2 to TRBJ1-1; D unclear. This CDR3 contains 13 residues. The germline V gene encodes CDR1 SNHLY and CDR2 FYNNEI.

To note about this clonotype: This may arise from a read error, as a much more abundant clone is one base away. The J gene is TRBJ1-1, the V gene TRBV6-1; D remains ambiguous. CDR3 length equals 13 residues. The germline CDR1 and CDR2 sequences are MNHNS and SASEGT. CDR3 loop: CASNREFYTEASF. In DNA form, the CDR3 reads TGTGCCAGCAATAGGGAGTTTTACACTGAAGCTTCCTTT.

About this clonotype: This could be a read error, since a much larger clone is one nucleotide away. The gene calls are TRBV20-1 and TRBJ1-1; TRBD1 is a possible D gene (5 bases). The CDR3 is 14 amino acids. CDR1 is DFQATT and CDR2 is SNEGSKA in the germline V gene (reference sequence). CDR3 nucleotide sequence: TGCAGTGCTAGTAGTAGGGGATTGAACACTAAAGCTTTCTTT. This encodes CSASSRGLNTKAFF.

The CDR3 loop is CSARTGVNTIYF. In DNA, the CDR3 is TGCAGCGCAAGGACAGGGGTGAACACCATATATTTT. The chain links TRBV29-1 to TRBJ1-3; 9 bases are shared with TRBD1. The germline V gene encodes CDR1 SQVTM and CDR2 ANQGSEA. This CDR3 has 12 residues. Trimming at V came to 7 bases and at J to 7 bases, leaving 5 bases not matched to a gene.

This clonotype was detected ten times or more. This chain joins TRBV24-1 and TRBJ2-1, with 7 bases matching TRBD1. From germline, CDR1 is KGHDR and CDR2 SFDVKD. The V segment lost 2 bases and the J segment 10 bases; nucleotides outside the gene matches: 19. CDR3 length: 18 amino acids. This chain's CDR3 is CATSDSVTGASVRGEQFF. The CDR3 coding sequence is TGTGCCACCAGTGATTCTGTTACAGGGGCGAGCGTGAGGGGCGAGCAGTTCTTC.

The chain combines TRBV3-1 with TRBJ2-3; TRBD2 agrees at 12 bases. This CDR3 is 16 amino acids long. V was pared by 4 bases and J by 5 bases, with 7 bases of the junction left unmatched. Germline-derived CDR1 and CDR2 are LGHDT and YNNKEL (reference sequence). CDR3 region: CASSPRTGLAGDTQYF. The CDR3 DNA sequence: TGTGCCAGCAGCCCGCGGACGGGACTAGCGGGAGATACGCAGTATTTT.

This chain links TRBV5-6 with TRBJ2-5; tentatively, D is TRBD1 (6 bases). CDR1 SGHDT and CDR2 YYEEEE come from the germline V gene. Trimming cost V 7 bases and J 5 bases, with 18 bases left between them. This CDR3 region has 14 residues. This CDR3 reads CASGRTTGLETQYF. Here the CDR3 DNA reads TGTGCCAGCGGCCGGACAACAGGGCTGGAGACCCAGTACTTC. Together with reference TRBV5-6 and TRBJ2-5, the CDR3 gives the full variable domain: DAGVTQSPTHLIKTRGQQVTLRCSPKSGHDTVSWYQQALGQGPQFIFQYYEEEERQRGNFPDRFSGHQFPNYSSELNVNALLLGDSALYLCASGRTTGLETQYFGPGTRLLVL.

In the case of this clonotype: This may come from a read error, since a much larger clone is one base off. The CDR3 DNA is TGTGCCAGCAGCATTCGACAGGGCCGGCCCCAGCATTTT. This encodes CASSIRQGRPQHF. The genes are TRBV12-3 or TRBV12-4 and TRBJ1-5, with 7 bases that match TRBD1. Trimming removed 6 bases from V and 9 bases from J; junction bases left unmatched: 8. The CDR3 runs 13 residues.

The chain recombines TRBV5-1 with TRBJ2-7; 7 positions agree with TRBD2. CDR3 length: 17 amino acids. Germline values: CDR1 SGHRS, CDR2 YFSETQ. Trimming took 0 bases from V and 8 from J; bases not matched to a gene: 17. CDR3 in amino acids: CASSLDPLRGRDEQQYF. CDR3 in DNA: TGCGCCAGCAGCTTGGACCCCCTGCGGGGGAGGGACGAGCAGCAGTACTTC.

This clonotype was observed many times. V is TRBV12-3 or TRBV12-4 and J is TRBJ2-6; possibly TRBD1 for D (6 bases). The CDR3 runs 15 residues. V dropped 5 bases and J dropped 4 bases, with 12 bases sitting between them. This CDR3 is CASSGTGIGANVLTF. The CDR3 bases are TGTGCCAGCAGTGGAACAGGGATAGGGGCCAACGTCCTGACTTTC.

The sample holds one count of this clonotype. Possible read error: a much larger clone is one base away. The chain is built from TRBV27 and TRBJ1-1, with 7 bases fitting TRBD1. CDR3 length equals 15 residues. Germline lookup yields CDR1 MNHEY and CDR2 SMNVEV (reference sequence). CDR3 sequence (DNA): TGTGCCAGCAGTTTAGGAGGGGGCGGGGGCACTGAAACTTTCTTT. It specifies CASSLGGGGGTETFF.

This clonotype was observed a single time. Germline and junction disagree at one end, which may indicate a read error. The CDR3 DNA reads TGTGCCAGCAGCGGCCCCGCGGCGGCCCCGAACACCGGGGAGCTGTCTTTT. It translates to CASSGPAAAPNTGELSF. This chain links TRBV9 with TRBJ2-2, with a possible D match to TRBD2 (5 bases). Germline V lookup: CDR1 SGDLS, CDR2 YYNGEE. CDR3 length: 17 residues. Full variable domain (remainder filled in from reference TRBV9 and TRBJ2-2): DSGVTQTPKHLITATGQRVTLRCSPRSGDLSVYWYQQSLDQGLQFLIQYYNGEERAKGNILERFSAQQFPDLHSELNLSSLELGDSALYFCASSGPAAAPNTGELSFGEGSRLTVL.

J is TRBJ2-1 and V is TRBV30, with 13 bases aligning to TRBD2. Germline V gene data show CDR1 as GTSNPN and CDR2 as SVGIG (reference sequence). With V trimmed by 2 bases and J by 0 bases, 7 bases remained unmatched. The length of the CDR3 is 18 residues. CDR3 in amino acids: CAWSIGLAGVSSYNEQFF. DNA of the CDR3: TGTGCCTGGAGTATCGGACTAGCGGGGGTGAGCTCCTACAATGAGCAGTTCTTC.

This clonotype was detected many times. The chain joins TRBV5-6 to TRBJ1-4; 8 nucleotides match TRBD1. From germline, CDR1 is SGHDT and CDR2 YYEEEE. The CDR3 covers 14 residues. The ends lost 1 base at V and 7 bases at J; junction bases unmatched: 3. The CDR3 sequence is CASSLQGAVEKLFF. The CDR3 bases are TGTGCCAGCAGCTTGCAGGGGGCGGTTGAAAAACTGTTTTTT. Filled out from reference TRBV5-6 and TRBJ1-4, the complete variable domain reads DAGVTQSPTHLIKTRGQQVTLRCSPKSGHDTVSWYQQALGQGPQFIFQYYEEEERQRGNFPDRFSGHQFPNYSSELNVNALLLGDSALYLCASSLQGAVEKLFFGSGTQLSVL.